The 16 T cell receptor beta chains in this list originate from one sample, sequenced in a study of blood T cell repertoires in COVID-19. TCRdb keeps only in-frame clones here, not all; method: immunoSEQ multiplex PCR. The data hold 200,000 to 250,000 clones, with roughly 75% observed a single time. The sample was peripheral blood. The origin of the receptors is a woman between 70 and 85 years old with acute or convalescent COVID-19.

The chain carries TRBV7-8 and TRBJ2-1, with TRBD2 identical over 9 bases. The CDR3 runs 18 residues. V dropped 1 base and J dropped 1; count of bases not matched to a gene: 8. Germline V gene sequence: CDR1 SGHVS, CDR2 FQNEAQ. The CDR3 here is CASSLEVSGRLSYNEQFF. The CDR3 DNA follows: TGTGCCAGCAGCTTAGAAGTTAGCGGGAGATTGTCCTACAATGAGCAGTTCTTC.

The chain has TRBV2 and TRBJ2-5; 13 positions agree with TRBD2. The CDR3 consists of 16 residues. The germline V gene encodes CDR1 SNHLY and CDR2 FYNNEI. The junction had 5 bases not matched to a gene; V was cut back by 4 bases and J by 3 bases. The CDR3 protein is CASSGTSGRVKETQYF. CDR3 DNA: TGTGCCAGCAGTGGGACTAGCGGGAGAGTGAAAGAGACCCAGTACTTC. Variable domain in full (rest from reference TRBV2 and TRBJ2-5): EPEVTQTPSHQVTQMGQEVILRCVPISNHLYFYWYRQILGQKVEFLVSFYNNEISEKSEIFDDQFSVERPDGSNFTLKIRSTKLEDSAMYFCASSGTSGRVKETQYFGPGTRLLVL.

This clone was observed a single time. The V call is TRBV2, the J call TRBJ2-5, with 13 bases lining up with TRBD2. CDR3 length: 15 amino acids. V shed 4 bases, J shed 5 bases, and the junction held 4 bases outside the gene matches. CDR1 and CDR2 (germline): SNHLY, FYNNEI. CDR3 loop: CASSVLAGGLETQYF. CDR3 coding DNA: TGTGCCAGCAGTGTACTAGCGGGAGGGCTGGAGACCCAGTACTTC.

This chain's CDR3 is CAISGQGNNEKLFF. As DNA, the CDR3 is TGTGCCATCAGTGGTCAGGGTAATAATGAAAAACTGTTTTTT. The chain recombines TRBV10-3 with TRBJ1-4; D might be TRBD1 (5 bases). The CDR3 runs to 14 residues. V was pared by 4 bases and J by 4 bases, with 10 bases between. From germline, CDR1 is ENHRY and CDR2 SYGVKD.

This clone came up a few times. The chain uses TRBV19 and TRBJ2-5, with TRBD2 matching 16 bases. The CDR3 totals 21 residues. Germline loops: CDR1 LNHDA, CDR2 SQIVND (reference sequence). V shed 5 bases and J 5 bases; nucleotides not matched to a gene: 20. CDR3 nucleotide sequence: TGTGCCAGTAGTCTTCGTACTCCCGGGACTAGCGGGAGGGCCTTAGATGAGACCCAGTACTTC. Translation gives CASSLRTPGTSGRALDETQYF.

This clone was seen once. The V and J genes are TRBV28 and TRBJ2-5, with D perhaps matching TRBD1 (5 bases). This CDR3 is 14 amino acids long. Germline lookup yields CDR1 MDHEN and CDR2 SYDVKM. V lost 5 bases to trimming and J lost 1 base, with 11 bases between them. As DNA, the CDR3 is TGTGCCAGCAGTGGCTACAGGACCCAAGAGACCCAGTACTTC. Residues: CASSGYRTQETQYF.

This clone was seen only once. Other DNA sequences in this specimen translate into the identical CDR3. The V gene is TRBV5-1, the J gene TRBJ2-5, with TRBD1 matching 8 bases. CDR3 length equals 14 residues. Germline trimming cut 2 bases from V and 1 base from J; bases unmatched to any gene: 1. Germline V CDR1 and CDR2: SGHRS, YFSETQ. This chain's CDR3 is CASSFGTGQETQYF. The CDR3 coding sequence is TGCGCCAGCAGCTTTGGGACAGGCCAAGAGACCCAGTACTTC.

Turning to this clone: Other DNA variants within this sample encode the same CDR3. The rearrangement joins TRBV14 to TRBJ2-2, with 8 bases lining up with TRBD1. Trimming removed 4 bases from V and 1 base from J; junction bases left unmatched: 5. Germline V gives CDR1 SGHDN, CDR2 FVKESK. The CDR3 runs 16 residues. CDR3 sequence reads: CASSRKTGGNTGELFF. CDR3 nucleotide sequence: TGTGCCAGCAGCCGAAAAACAGGGGGGAACACCGGGGAGCTGTTTTTT.

In this sample, this clone turned up many times. The V gene is TRBV30, the J gene TRBJ1-2; 9 bases line up with TRBD1. With V trimmed by 2 bases and J by 8 bases, 9 bases remained unmatched. This CDR3 comprises 14 residues. The V gene's germline CDR1 is GTSNPN and CDR2 SVGIG (reference sequence). The chain's CDR3 is CAWSLQDRGKGYTF. The CDR3 DNA sequence: TGTGCCTGGAGTCTCCAGGACAGGGGAAAGGGCTACACCTTC.

The table lists this clone with a count of one. V gene TRBV11-2 combines with J gene TRBJ2-3; 7 bases match TRBD2. The CDR3 length is 16 residues. V was clipped by 1 base and J by 0 bases; unmatched bases: 4. Germline V gene data show CDR1 as SGHAT and CDR2 as FQNNGV. CDR3 protein: CASSLVFSGSTDTQYF. The CDR3 nucleotides are TGTGCCAGCAGCTTAGTTTTTAGCGGGAGCACAGATACGCAGTATTTT.

This chain uses TRBV19 with TRBJ1-5, with D tentatively TRBD1 (6 bases). CDR1 and CDR2 from the germline V gene are LNHDA and SQIVND (reference sequence). The V and J ends lost 9 bases and 2 bases respectively, with 11 bases between them. The CDR3 is 13 residues long. The CDR3, as DNA: TGTGCCAGCACAGAGGGGGGCAATCAGCCCCAGCATTTT. It is translated as CASTEGGNQPQHF.

The chain links TRBV7-7 to TRBJ2-1, with TRBD2 matching over 7 bases. CDR3 length: 13 amino acids. The trim removed 1 base at V and 9 bases at J, leaving 3 bases unmatched. CDR1 is SSHAT, CDR2 FNYEAQ, per germline (reference sequence). The CDR3 is CASSLERDSEQFF. The CDR3 nucleotides are TGTGCCAGCAGCTTAGAGCGGGATAGTGAGCAGTTCTTC.

The count of this clone is one. V and J are TRBV29-1 and TRBJ2-3, with 7 bases identical to TRBD1. The CDR3 is 12 amino acids. Germline trimming cut 6 bases from V and 4 bases from J; bases unmatched to any gene: 4. CDR1 and CDR2 from the germline V gene are SQVTM and ANQGSEA. The CDR3 DNA reads as TGCAGCGTAGCGACAGGGTCAGATACGCAGTATTTT. Protein product: CSVATGSDTQYF.

The chain joins TRBV5-6 to TRBJ2-6; TRBD1 aligns across 7 bases. Germline lookup yields CDR1 SGHDT and CDR2 YYEEEE. V lost 3 bases to trimming and J lost 3 bases; unmatched junction nucleotides: 6. This CDR3 region has 16 residues. The CDR3 is CASSSIRGSGANVLTF. The CDR3 DNA follows: TGTGCCAGCAGCTCGATCAGGGGGAGTGGGGCCAACGTCCTGACTTTC. The entire variable domain, with the rest obtained from reference TRBV5-6 and TRBJ2-6, is as follows: DAGVTQSPTHLIKTRGQQVTLRCSPKSGHDTVSWYQQALGQGPQFIFQYYEEEERQRGNFPDRFSGHQFPNYSSELNVNALLLGDSALYLCASSSIRGSGANVLTFGAGSRLTVL.

V is TRBV27 and J is TRBJ1-4; TRBD1 aligns across 7 bases. V gave up 4 bases and J gave up 6 bases; unmatched junction bases: 8. CDR1 is MNHEY and CDR2 is SMNVEV in the germline V gene (reference sequence). The CDR3 spans 15 residues. In DNA, the CDR3 is TGTGCCAGCAGTTGGAACAGGGGTGTGGATGAAAAACTGTTTTTT. It specifies CASSWNRGVDEKLFF.

The rearrangement links TRBV7-2 to TRBJ2-4, with TRBD2 matching over 7 bases. This CDR3 is built from 14 residues. The V gene's germline CDR1 is SGHTA and CDR2 FQGNSA. V gave up 1 base and J gave up 5 bases; unmatched junction bases: 2. The CDR3 nucleotides read TGTGCCAGCAGCTTAGTGGGAGGGGAAAACATTCAGTACTTC. This encodes CASSLVGGENIQYF. Full variable domain (rest looked up from reference TRBV7-2 and TRBJ2-4): GAGVSQSPSNKVTEKGKDVELRCDPISGHTALYWYRQSLGQGLEFLIYFQGNSAPDKSGLPSDRFSAERTGGSVSTLTIQRTQQEDSAVYLCASSLVGGENIQYFGAGTRLSVL.